This TCR beta chain emerged from a study of blood T cell repertoires in COVID-19. In the authors' workflow: The assay estimated nucleated cells by amplifying reference gene primers. The method was immunoSEQ multiplex PCR; TCRdb's version includes in-frame clones alone and lacks a portion of them. The V and J calls and clone size come from that table; D and trimming were worked out from the DNA. The top ten clones hold roughly 1.9% of a sample with 110,000 to 150,000 clones, nearly 90% of them seen once. The CDR3 spans 19 residues. Germline CDR1 is SGHKS and CDR2 is YYEKEE (reference sequence). The J segment lost 0 bases and the V segment lost 3 bases, leaving 12 bases of the junction unmatched.

The sequence came from an older man with acute or convalescent COVID-19. This chain connects TRBV5-5 to TRBJ2-1; 10 bases fit TRBD2. Specimen: peripheral blood. CDR3 region: CASSYRTSGSTSSYNEQFF. CDR3 bases: TGTGCCAGCAGCTATCGGACTAGCGGCTCCACCAGCTCCTACAATGAGCAGTTCTTC.